The source of this T cell receptor beta chain is a study of T cell repertoires in cytomegalovirus infection. At the level of the study: From public TCR beta signatures came an indication of both CMV infection and matching HLA type.

Each CDR3 protein gets one entry after TCRdb re-called the reads with MiXCR. The sample lists around 130,000 distinct CDR3 sequences; roughly a quarter were seen once. Note on this clonotype: The antigen remains undetermined.

Overall study findings and caveats: Clonotype analysis showed dominance of the ex vivo response by HLA-C-restricted CMV-specific TCR beta clonotypes.

Trimming shortened V by 8 bases and J by 3 bases, and 22 bases separated the two germline ends. This CDR3 is built from 17 residues. The V gene's germline CDR1 is MNHEY and CDR2 SVGEGT. The sequence was collected from a human donor in good health (CMV status not recorded). Some clones in this sample may be carry-over from other donors' samples. Sequencing was done on a sample of PBMCs, sequenced either directly or after in vitro stimulation (not recorded which). The genes are TRBV6-2 or TRBV6-3 and TRBJ2-2; the D gene is possibly TRBD1 (7 bases). This CDR3 is CASAENRGAGYTGELFF. CDR3 sequence (DNA): TGTGCCAGCGCCGAAAACAGGGGAGCGGGCTACACCGGGGAGCTGTTTTTT.